The rows below give T cell receptor beta chains drawn from one sample of a study of T-cell memory formation after mild COVID-19. From the 5' RACE reads, TCRdb called clonotypes with MiXCR, one entry per CDR3 protein. The table includes 150,000 to 200,000 distinct CDR3 sequences, roughly 14% detected once. The sample was PBMCs or a T cell subset sorted from them (not recorded which). These receptors all stem from an adult woman who had mild COVID-19 (a few samples of this study predate the infection). Cell type and time point are not known. CDR3s include the opening cysteine and the closing phenylalanine or tryptophan. A D gene is named only where the DNA matches it firmly. Not every row has a clone size; where given, it reads once, few, many or a size class.

>TRBV3-1|TRBJ1-1|NA|few
CASSSWTANTEAFF
TGTGCCAGCAGCAGCTGGACAGCTAACACTGAAGCTTTCTTT
>TRBV19|TRBJ2-1|NA|once
CASSISLVQALYNEQFF
TGTGCCAGTAGTATAAGTCTGGTGCAAGCCCTATACAATGAGCAGTTCTTC
>TRBV4-2|TRBJ1-5|NA|few
CASSQDQGSGQPQHF
TGTGCCAGCAGCCAAGATCAGGGGTCCGGCCAGCCCCAGCATTTT
>TRBV4-1|TRBJ2-3|TRBD2|few
CASTMGAGGLADTQYF
TGCGCCAGCACCATGGGAGCGGGGGGCCTGGCGGATACGCAGTATTTT
>TRBV5-4|TRBJ2-7|NA|few
CASSLGGVNSYEQYF
TGTGCCAGCAGCTTGGGGGGGGTAAATTCCTACGAGCAGTACTTC
>TRBV20-1|TRBJ1-5|NA|NA
CSAQGTFSNQPQHF
TGCAGTGCCCAGGGCACCTTTAGCAATCAGCCCCAGCATTTT
>TRBV11-3|TRBJ1-6|TRBD1|few
CASSSEPGQLSGPLHF
TGTGCCAGCAGCTCAGAACCGGGACAGCTTTCTGGACCCCTCCACTTT
>TRBV5-1|TRBJ2-3|TRBD2|few
CASSLEGREFGGTDTQYF
TGCGCCAGCAGCTTGGAGGGGCGGGAGTTCGGTGGCACAGATACGCAGTATTTT
>TRBV9|TRBJ2-1|TRBD2|NA
CASSGSSGGESYNEQFF
TGTGCCAGCAGCGGGAGTAGCGGGGGGGAATCTTACAATGAGCAGTTCTTC
>TRBV4-1|TRBJ1-5|NA|NA
CASSQDPGQIPHQPQHF
TGCGCCAGCAGCCAAGATCCGGGGCAGATCCCTCATCAGCCCCAGCATTTT
>TRBV24-1|TRBJ1-2|NA|few
CATSDQGANYGYTF
TGTGCCACCAGTGATCAGGGAGCTAACTATGGCTACACCTTC
>TRBV12-5|TRBJ2-2|TRBD1|NA
CASGLRTGHVTGELFF
TGTGCTAGTGGTTTGCGGACAGGGCATGTTACCGGGGAGCTGTTTTTT
>TRBV10-3|TRBJ2-7|NA|NA
CAISAGSTYEQYF
TGTGCCATCAGTGCCGGGAGCACCTACGAGCAGTACTTC
>TRBV19|TRBJ1-2|TRBD1|NA
CASKTGTPYGYTF
TGTGCCAGTAAGACAGGGACGCCCTATGGCTACACCTTC
>TRBV5-1|TRBJ2-3|TRBD2|NA
CASSLDGTSFDTQYF
TGCGCCAGCAGCTTGGACGGGACTAGCTTTGATACGCAGTATTTT
>TRBV9|TRBJ2-5|NA|few
CASSVVPLSAGLIEAAKETQYF
TGTGCCAGCAGCGTAGTTCCTCTCTCGGCGGGGCTAATCGAAGCTGCGAAGGAGACCCAGTACTTC
>TRBV7-7|TRBJ2-5|TRBD1|few
CASSWDSQETQYF
TGTGCCAGCAGCTGGGACAGCCAAGAGACCCAGTACTTC
>TRBV7-3|TRBJ2-1|NA|few
CASSGGASVNEQFF
TGTGCCAGCTCTGGGGGGGCCTCTGTCAATGAGCAGTTCTTC
>TRBV30|TRBJ1-5|NA|NA
CAWSVLEGQPQHF
TGTGCCTGGAGTGTACTAGAGGGACAGCCCCAGCATTTT
>TRBV9|TRBJ2-1|TRBD2|few
CASSERLAVNEQFF
TGTGCCAGCAGCGAACGACTAGCGGTAAATGAGCAGTTCTTC
>TRBV5-6|TRBJ2-1|TRBD2|NA
CASSSGGAYNEQFF
TGTGCCAGCTCGAGCGGGGGGGCCTACAATGAGCAGTTCTTC
>TRBV28|TRBJ1-3|NA|NA
CASSVDAGGYTIYF
TGTGCCAGCAGCGTGGACGCCGGTGGGTACACCATATATTTT
>TRBV19|TRBJ2-3|TRBD1|NA
CASSQGQIFTDTQYF
TGTGCCAGTAGCCAGGGACAGATCTTCACAGATACGCAGTATTTT
>TRBV15|TRBJ1-5|NA|few
CATSRARGESQHF
TGTGCCACCAGCAGAGCTCGGGGGGAGTCCCAGCATTTT
>TRBV12-3/TRBV12-4|TRBJ2-5|NA|NA
CASSPTGDSPLETQYF
TGTGCCAGCAGTCCCACCGGGGACTCGCCTTTAGAGACCCAGTACTTC
>TRBV5-5|TRBJ2-1|NA|few
CASSTGTSIAEQFF
TGTGCCAGCAGCACCGGTACTAGTATCGCCGAGCAGTTCTTC
>TRBV5-1|TRBJ2-1|TRBD2|NA
CASSFGSGRAPYNEQFF
TGCGCCAGCAGCTTTGGCAGCGGGAGGGCCCCATACAATGAGCAGTTCTTC